This TCR beta chain was captured by sequencing in a study of cytomegalovirus exposure and HLA in healthy donors. Findings of the study overall: Later, an analysis showed that TCR beta chains associated with HLA were more clonally expanded than others that were equally common.

V lost 4 bases to trimming and J lost 9 bases, with 21 bases between them. Germline V gene data show CDR1 as SGHRS and CDR2 as YFSETQ. This CDR3 is built from 15 residues. The PCR employed 60 Vbeta primers together with 13 Jbeta primers. Clones were sequenced by immunoSEQ multiplex PCR, and TCRdb holds only the in-frame ones, with some missing. The table shows 110,000 or so clones, with roughly three quarters occurring only once. On this clone: Its antigen is unknown.

This sequence originates from a man aged 50-60 years in good health and CMV-seropositive. Sequencing input: PBMCs. V gene TRBV5-1 combines with J gene TRBJ2-3; tentative D call: TRBD2 (5 bases). CDR3 sequence (DNA): TGCGCCAGCAGCGGGCGGCTGACGGAGGAGGAGACGCAGTATTTT. This encodes CASSGRLTEEETQYF.